This T cell receptor (beta chain) was found in a study of blood T cell repertoires in COVID-19. For the study at large: Acute and convalescent COVID-19 specimens originated in the United States, Italy and Spain. In each case, the material was cDNA or gDNA derived from T cells, B-cell-depleted T cells, or PBMCs.

Trimming removed 4 bases at V and 5 bases at J, with 14 bases between. CDR3 length equals 14 residues. CDR1 is KGHSH and CDR2 is LQKENI in the germline V gene. In the original workflow: For nucleated cells, counts were estimated from reference gene primer amplification. Sequenced by immunoSEQ multiplex PCR; TCRdb stores in-frame clones only, minus some. D and trimming come from the DNA, and the V and J calls and clone size come from that table. This table has 95,000 to 100,000 clones, 79% appearing once. This clone was recorded only once. The chain is built from TRBV18 and TRBJ1-1; perhaps TRBD1 as D (5 bases). Sequences were obtained from peripheral blood. The sequence derives from a woman over 75 with active or convalescent COVID-19. The CDR3 nucleotides read TGTGCCAGCTCACTCGACGGGGGGAAGACTGAAGCTTTCTTT. Translation: CASSLDGGKTEAFF. The complete variable domain, with remaining parts taken from reference TRBV18 and TRBJ1-1, reads NAGVMQNPRHLVRRRGQEARLRCSPMKGHSHVYWYRQLPEEGLKFMVYLQKENIIDESGMPKERFSAEFPKEGPSILRIQQVVRGDSAAYFCASSLDGGKTEAFFGQGTRLTVV.